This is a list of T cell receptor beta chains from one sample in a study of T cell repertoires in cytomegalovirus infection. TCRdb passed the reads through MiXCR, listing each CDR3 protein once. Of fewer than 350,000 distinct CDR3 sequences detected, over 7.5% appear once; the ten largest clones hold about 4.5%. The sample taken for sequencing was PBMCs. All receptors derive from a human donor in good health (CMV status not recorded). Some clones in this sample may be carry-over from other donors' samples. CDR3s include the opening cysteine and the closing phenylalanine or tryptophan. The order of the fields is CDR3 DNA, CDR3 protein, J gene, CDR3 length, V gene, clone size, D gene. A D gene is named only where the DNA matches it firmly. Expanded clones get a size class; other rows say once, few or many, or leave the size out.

TGCAGTGCTAGGCCCCTTCCACTTAGCGGGGGAGTAGGCGAGCAGTACTTC	CSARPLPLSGGVGEQYF	TRBJ2-7	17	TRBV20-1	-	TRBD2
TGTGCCAGCAGCTCCCGGGACGTTGCAACTAATGAAAAACTGTTTTTT	CASSSRDVATNEKLFF	TRBJ1-4	16	TRBV7-9	few	-
TGCAGTGCCCAACGACAGCTTAACATGAACACTGAAGCTTTCTTT	CSAQRQLNMNTEAFF	TRBJ1-1	15	TRBV20-1	-	-
TGTGCCAGCAGCTTAAGGCAGGGGTCGACCTATGGCTACACCTTC	CASSLRQGSTYGYTF	TRBJ1-2	15	TRBV13	-	-
TGTGCCAGCAGAACGACAGGGACTGGGGCCAACGTCCTGACTTTC	CASRTTGTGANVLTF	TRBJ2-6	15	TRBV6-1	many	TRBD1
TGTGCCAGCAGTCCCGGAAGGGGACGGGAAAAACTGTTTTTT	CASSPGRGREKLFF	TRBJ1-4	14	TRBV6-6	-	-
TGTGCCAGCAGCTTAACTCTAGCGGGGAACACCGGGGAGCTGTTTTTT	CASSLTLAGNTGELFF	TRBJ2-2	16	TRBV7-2	few	TRBD2
TGTGCCAGCAGCTTAGCTCCGTCTAGCTCCTACGAGCAGTACTTC	CASSLAPSSSYEQYF	TRBJ2-7	15	TRBV7-9	-	-
TGTGCCAGTAGTATACCCCTCCAGCGACAGTTAAAGAACTATGGCTACACCTTC	CASSIPLQRQLKNYGYTF	TRBJ1-2	18	TRBV19	few	-
TGTGCCAGCAGCTTAGCGCAAGGGTTTGTAGGCTACACCTTC	CASSLAQGFVGYTF	TRBJ1-2	14	TRBV7-2	few	-
TGTGCTTCCATGGAGACAGGGCTTAACTATGGCTACACCTTC	CASMETGLNYGYTF	TRBJ1-2	14	TRBV7-9	few	TRBD1
TGTGCCAGCAGCTTAGCGCTGGGCAGGGTAATAGGAGCTAATGAAAAACTGTTTTTT	CASSLALGRVIGANEKLFF	TRBJ1-4	19	TRBV7-2	-	-
TGTGCCAGCAGTTACCCCCGGCAGGGGGGATCTGAGCAGTTCTTC	CASSYPRQGGSEQFF	TRBJ2-1	15	TRBV27	-	-
TGTGCCAGCAGCCTACAGGGGGACTTGAACACTGAAGCTTTCTTT	CASSLQGDLNTEAFF	TRBJ1-1	15	TRBV7-3	-	TRBD1
TGTGCCAGCAGTTACTCGGGGATCTCTGGAAACACCATATATTTT	CASSYSGISGNTIYF	TRBJ1-3	15	TRBV6-6	-	-
TGTGCCAGCAGCGCGCGGGACAGGGGGGGAGGGACCCAGTACTTC	CASSARDRGGGTQYF	TRBJ2-5	15	TRBV5-6	many	TRBD1
TGTGCCAGCAGTTACGGGACAGCGACGTCCGATACGCAGTATTTT	CASSYGTATSDTQYF	TRBJ2-3	15	TRBV6-5	few	TRBD1
TGTGCCAGCAGTTATAGTGCAGCCACCACCGAGCAGTACTTC	CASSYSAATTEQYF	TRBJ2-7	14	TRBV28	-	-
TGTGCCAGCAGCTTGGAGGTTTTCTACGAGCAGTACTTC	CASSLEVFYEQYF	TRBJ2-7	13	TRBV5-5	few	-
TGTGCCAGCCCTCTGTACAATGAGCAGTTCTTC	CASPLYNEQFF	TRBJ2-1	11	TRBV6-1	many	-
TGTGCCAGCAGAAGGACACCTGAGAGCAATCAGCCCCAGCATTTT	CASRRTPESNQPQHF	TRBJ1-5	15	TRBV6-1	-	-
TGTGCCAGCAGCCGCCCCAGGGGGCAGAGTACCAAAAACATTCAGTACTTC	CASSRPRGQSTKNIQYF	TRBJ2-4	17	TRBV7-3	few	TRBD1
TGTGCCAGCACAACCGGGACAGGACAGGTCGAGCAGTACTTC	CASTTGTGQVEQYF	TRBJ2-7	14	TRBV19	-	TRBD1
TGTGCCACGGGGCGGGGGACCGGAGATACGCAGTATTTT	CATGRGTGDTQYF	TRBJ2-3	13	TRBV19	-	TRBD2
TGTGCCAGCAGCTTAGTCTTGGCAGGCAGGCGAACGGGCTCCTACAATGAGCAGTTCTTC	CASSLVLAGRRTGSYNEQFF	TRBJ2-1	20	TRBV7-2	many	-
TGTGCCAGCAGTTTATTGTTGGTCGACACTGAAGCTTTCTTT	CASSLLLVDTEAFF	TRBJ1-1	14	TRBV12-3/TRBV12-4	once	-
TGTGCCAGCACCGAAGACAGACCGCTCTCCTACAATGAGCAGTTCTTC	CASTEDRPLSYNEQFF	TRBJ2-1	16	TRBV27	-	-
TGTGCCAGCAGCTTCGTCCAGAGTTACTCTGGGGCCAACGTCCTGACTTTC	CASSFVQSYSGANVLTF	TRBJ2-6	17	TRBV5-5	-	-
TGTGCCAGCAGCTTAGAGGTAGCGGGAGGCTCCTACGAGCAGTACTTC	CASSLEVAGGSYEQYF	TRBJ2-7	16	TRBV7-6	-	TRBD2
TGTGCCAGCAACGCCGGGACTAGCGGGAAAAATGAGCAGTTCTTC	CASNAGTSGKNEQFF	TRBJ2-1	15	TRBV12-3/TRBV12-4	few	TRBD2
TGTGCCAGCAGCCAAGGTCTAGCGGGAGGTGCAGATACGCAGTATTTT	CASSQGLAGGADTQYF	TRBJ2-3	16	TRBV7-9	few	TRBD2
TGTGCCAGCAGTGAAGGGATTATCCTCTATGGCTACACCTTC	CASSEGIILYGYTF	TRBJ1-2	14	TRBV6-1	-	-
TGTGCCAGCAGCCCTAGGGGGCCCCTGAACACCGGGGAGCTGTTTTTT	CASSPRGPLNTGELFF	TRBJ2-2	16	TRBV7-2	many	TRBD1
TGTGCCAGTACTCTATCGGAAACTGGGGCCAACGTCCTGACTTTC	CASTLSETGANVLTF	TRBJ2-6	15	TRBV19	-	-
TGTGCCACCAGTGATTCCGGACTAGTAGCCTACAATGAGCAGTTCTTC	CATSDSGLVAYNEQFF	TRBJ2-1	16	TRBV24-1	few	TRBD2
TGTGCCAGCAGCCTTCGGGACAGGGGGTCAGATACGCAGTATTTT	CASSLRDRGSDTQYF	TRBJ2-3	15	TRBV7-2	many	TRBD1
TGTGCCAGCAGCTGGGACAGTCGTACCCAGATTAATGAAAAACTGTTTTTT	CASSWDSRTQINEKLFF	TRBJ1-4	17	TRBV7-2	few	TRBD1
TGTGCCAGTAGACAGGGGGCCTCAGGGGGGCAGTACTTC	CASRQGASGGQYF	TRBJ2-7	13	TRBV6-1	many	TRBD1
TGTGCCAGCAGCTCCCCGCACACAGATACGCAGTATTTT	CASSSPHTDTQYF	TRBJ2-3	13	TRBV7-9	many	-
TGTGCAGTAACAGGGACTACGGCTAGCCTTCTGGGGGAGCAGTACTTC	CAVTGTTASLLGEQYF	TRBJ2-7	16	TRBV28	many	-
TGTGCCAGCAGCCCCACCAGGGGGACAGGCGGCGGGTCCTATACTTCGCAGTATTTT	CASSPTRGTGGGSYTSQYF	TRBJ2-3	19	TRBV7-2	many	TRBD1
TGTGCCTGGAGTGTAACGGGATCCGCGGCAGATACGCAGTATTTT	CAWSVTGSAADTQYF	TRBJ2-3	15	TRBV30	-	-
TGTGCCAGCAGCTTCAATGGACTACCTAGCACAGATACGCAGTATTTT	CASSFNGLPSTDTQYF	TRBJ2-3	16	TRBV5-5	-	-
TGTGCCAGCCGGGCGGCTAGCGGGAACACCGGGGAGCTGTTTTTT	CASRAASGNTGELFF	TRBJ2-2	15	TRBV6-6	many	TRBD2
TGTGCCAGCAGCCTGCACAGAGATACGCAGTATTTT	CASSLHRDTQYF	TRBJ2-3	12	TRBV7-8	many	-
TGTGCCAGCAGCATAGGGGGTGGCCAAGAGACCCAGTACTTC	CASSIGGGQETQYF	TRBJ2-5	14	TRBV7-2	many	-
TGTGCCAGCAGCGCCACGCCGGGACCCGGCTACACCTTC	CASSATPGPGYTF	TRBJ1-2	13	TRBV7-2	once	-
TGTGCCAGCAGCCGCGGGGGTAATGAAAAACTGTTTTTT	CASSRGGNEKLFF	TRBJ1-4	13	TRBV7-2	many	-
TGTGCCAGCAGTGCCGGGACTAGCGGGATCTACAATGAGCAGTTCTTC	CASSAGTSGIYNEQFF	TRBJ2-1	16	TRBV27	-	TRBD2
TGTGCCAGCAGTTTAAGGACTAGCGGGAGGAGTAGCACAGATACGCAGTATTTT	CASSLRTSGRSSTDTQYF	TRBJ2-3	18	TRBV27	-	TRBD2
TGCAGTGCTCCTCCCTCTACAGGGGGCGGCGGTTCACCCCTCCACTTT	CSAPPSTGGGGSPLHF	TRBJ1-6	16	TRBV20-1	-	TRBD1
TGTGTCAGCAGTGATGCGAAACGAGGTGGCTACACCTTC	CVSSDAKRGGYTF	TRBJ1-2	13	TRBV25-1	-	-
TGTGCCAGCAGTCGCCGACAGGCCACGCGCCACTCTGGAAACACCATATATTTT	CASSRRQATRHSGNTIYF	TRBJ1-3	18	TRBV12-3/TRBV12-4	many	-
TGCGCCAGCAGCCAGGACAGGGGGTCCGATGGCTACACCTTC	CASSQDRGSDGYTF	TRBJ1-2	14	TRBV4-1	few	TRBD1
TGTGCCAGCAGCTTAGCGGGCCTTCGCGACAATGAGCAGTTCTTC	CASSLAGLRDNEQFF	TRBJ2-1	15	TRBV11-2	-	-
TGTGCCAGCAGCTATGCAGGGTCTAATGAAAAACTGTTTTTT	CASSYAGSNEKLFF	TRBJ1-4	14	TRBV7-2	few	-
TGTGCCAGCAGCTTAACATCAAAAAACATTCAGTACTTC	CASSLTSKNIQYF	TRBJ2-4	13	TRBV7-8	many	-
TGTGCCAGCAGCTTAGAAGGGCGGAGAGTAGTCTATGGCTACACCTTC	CASSLEGRRVVYGYTF	TRBJ1-2	16	TRBV7-2	many	-
TGCGCCAGCACCCAGACCCCTAACTCTGGGGCCAACGTCCTGACTTTC	CASTQTPNSGANVLTF	TRBJ2-6	16	TRBV5-1	few	-
TGTGCCAGCAGCTTACGGACTAGCGGGGTGGGTGAGCAGTTCTTC	CASSLRTSGVGEQFF	TRBJ2-1	15	TRBV7-3	few	TRBD2